A selection of T cell receptor beta chains follows, all from one sample in a study of technical replicates of blood from a handful of donors. Assay: immunoSEQ multiplex PCR; the TCRdb copy retains only in-frame clones and omits some. The sample holds tens of thousands of clones, just over 90% seen once. The sequenced sample consisted of T cells isolated from PBMCs. These receptors all come from a human donor in good health. CDR3s include the opening cysteine and the closing phenylalanine or tryptophan. A D gene is named only where the DNA matches it firmly. Size tells how often a clone was seen (once, few, many) or the class of an expanded clone, and some rows leave it out.

v_call,clone_size,d_call,j_call,cdr3_nt,cdr3_aa
TRBV5-1,.,TRBD1,TRBJ2-1,TGCGCCAGCGGACCAGGACAGGGCTCCTACAATGAGCAGTTCTTC,CASGPGQGSYNEQFF
TRBV27,few,.,TRBJ1-2,TGTGCCAGCAGTTTAATGGGCAGAAACTATGGCTACACCTTC,CASSLMGRNYGYTF
TRBV2,.,TRBD1,TRBJ2-7,TGTGCCAGCAGTCTTACCGGGACAGGGTACGAGCAGTACTTC,CASSLTGTGYEQYF
TRBV11-3,.,TRBD1,TRBJ1-5,TGTGCCAGCAGTCGACAGGGTGGTCAGCCCCAGCATTTT,CASSRQGGQPQHF
TRBV27,.,TRBD2,TRBJ2-1,TGTGCCAGCAGTCCCGACAGGGGGAGACTAGCGGGGGGGCTCCCTAATGAGCAGTTCTTC,CASSPDRGRLAGGLPNEQFF
TRBV7-9,.,TRBD1,TRBJ1-1,TGTGCCAGCAGCCCTCGAACAGGGGTGACTGAAGCTTTCTTT,CASSPRTGVTEAFF
TRBV7-6,once,TRBD2,TRBJ2-5,TGTGCCAGCAGCCCAGGACTAGCGACCCAAGAGACCCAGTACTTC,CASSPGLATQETQYF
TRBV6-5,.,.,TRBJ2-1,TGTGCCAGCAGTTACTCCGCTAGTGACTCCTACAATGAGCAGTTCTTC,CASSYSASDSYNEQFF
TRBV7-9,.,.,TRBJ1-2,TGTGCCAGTGGGGGCGAAGGTTATGGCTACACCTTC,CASGGEGYGYTF
TRBV9,once,TRBD1,TRBJ2-7,TGTGCCAGCAGTCGACAGGGACAATCCTACGAGCAGTACTTC,CASSRQGQSYEQYF
TRBV14,.,TRBD1,TRBJ1-4,TGTGCCAGCAGCCGCGAACAGGGGGTCTTGAGTGAAAAACTGTTTTTT,CASSREQGVLSEKLFF
TRBV5-5,once,.,TRBJ1-5,TGTGCCAGCAGCTTGGACCAGGAAAATCAGCCCCAGCATTTT,CASSLDQENQPQHF
TRBV29-1,.,TRBD1,TRBJ1-1,TGCAGCGGGGACAGGGAGGCGAACACTGAAGCTTTCTTT,CSGDREANTEAFF
TRBV5-5,.,TRBD1,TRBJ1-1,TGTGCCAGCAGCCTGGCAGGGGGGCTTGAAGCTTTCTTT,CASSLAGGLEAFF
TRBV29-1,.,TRBD1,TRBJ2-7,TGCAGCGCTGGGACAGGCAAAGCATACGAGCAGTACTTC,CSAGTGKAYEQYF
TRBV10-2,.,TRBD1,TRBJ2-7,TGCGCCAGCAGGACCCCCGGGACAGACCACGAGCAGTACTTC,CASRTPGTDHEQYF